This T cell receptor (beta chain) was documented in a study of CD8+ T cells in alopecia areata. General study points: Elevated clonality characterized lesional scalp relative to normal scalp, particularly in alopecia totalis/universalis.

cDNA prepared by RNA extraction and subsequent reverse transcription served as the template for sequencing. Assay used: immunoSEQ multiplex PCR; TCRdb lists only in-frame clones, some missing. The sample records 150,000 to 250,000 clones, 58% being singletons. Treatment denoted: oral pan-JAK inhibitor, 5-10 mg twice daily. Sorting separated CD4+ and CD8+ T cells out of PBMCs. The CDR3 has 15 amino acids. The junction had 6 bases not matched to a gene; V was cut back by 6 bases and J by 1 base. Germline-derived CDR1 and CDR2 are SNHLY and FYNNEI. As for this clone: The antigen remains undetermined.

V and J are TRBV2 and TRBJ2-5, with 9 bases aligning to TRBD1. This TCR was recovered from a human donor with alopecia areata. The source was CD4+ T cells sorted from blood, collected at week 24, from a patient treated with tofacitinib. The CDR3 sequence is CASSRDRDFQETQYF. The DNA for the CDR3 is TGTGCCAGCAGCCGGGACAGGGATTTCCAAGAGACCCAGTACTTC.